These T cell receptor beta chains were read from a single sample in a study of CD8+ T cells in alopecia areata. Generated by immunoSEQ multiplex PCR, the TCRdb table keeps only in-frame clones and is missing some. The table lists about 9,700 clones, approximately 61% of them singletons. The sequenced material came from skin. All receptors come from a human donor with alopecia areata. Both conserved end residues are part of each CDR3. D genes are given only for firm matches. Expanded clones are given a class, and other clones once, few, many or no size at all.

D gene: -
CDR3 length: 11
J gene: TRBJ2-5
V gene: TRBV20-1
clone size: -
CDR3 protein: CSASGGMGQYF
CDR3 DNA: TGCAGTGCTAGTGGGGGAATGGGCCAGTACTTC

D gene: TRBD2
CDR3 length: 15
J gene: TRBJ2-2
V gene: TRBV28
clone size: once
CDR3 protein: CASIGLAGYTGELFF
CDR3 DNA: TGTGCCAGCATTGGACTAGCGGGGTACACCGGGGAGCTGTTTTTT

D gene: -
CDR3 length: 14
J gene: TRBJ2-3
V gene: TRBV9
clone size: -
CDR3 protein: CASSPWQGTDTQYF
CDR3 DNA: TGTGCCAGCAGCCCCTGGCAGGGCACAGATACGCAGTATTTT

D gene: TRBD2
CDR3 length: 17
J gene: TRBJ2-7
V gene: TRBV27
clone size: -
CDR3 protein: CASSPLTSGRRTYEQYF
CDR3 DNA: TGTGCCAGCAGCCCCTTAACTAGCGGGAGGAGGACCTACGAGCAGTACTTC

D gene: -
CDR3 length: 16
J gene: TRBJ2-5
V gene: TRBV7-6
clone size: -
CDR3 protein: CASSQPPSRGRETQYF
CDR3 DNA: TGTGCCAGCAGCCAACCCCCCTCCCGAGGGAGGGAGACCCAGTACTTC

D gene: -
CDR3 length: 13
J gene: TRBJ2-7
V gene: TRBV6-1
clone size: -
CDR3 protein: CASSEGPSYEQYF
CDR3 DNA: TGTGCCAGCAGTGAAGGGCCGTCCTACGAGCAGTACTTC

D gene: TRBD1
CDR3 length: 14
J gene: TRBJ2-5
V gene: TRBV6-1
clone size: -
CDR3 protein: CASSLYRGQETQYF
CDR3 DNA: TGTGCCAGCAGCCTCTACAGGGGGCAAGAGACCCAGTACTTC

D gene: TRBD2
CDR3 length: 14
J gene: TRBJ2-3
V gene: TRBV2
clone size: few
CDR3 protein: CASRLAGGPDTQYF
CDR3 DNA: TGTGCCAGCAGACTAGCGGGGGGGCCAGATACGCAGTATTTT

D gene: -
CDR3 length: 18
J gene: TRBJ2-5
V gene: TRBV6-1
clone size: -
CDR3 protein: CASSGMRTGRKNKETQYF
CDR3 DNA: TGTGCCAGCAGTGGGATGAGGACGGGGAGGAAAAATAAAGAGACCCAGTACTTC

D gene: -
CDR3 length: 14
J gene: TRBJ1-2
V gene: TRBV19
clone size: -
CDR3 protein: CASSRGFENYGYTF
CDR3 DNA: TGTGCCAGTAGTAGAGGCTTCGAGAACTATGGCTACACCTTC

D gene: -
CDR3 length: 15
J gene: TRBJ1-4
V gene: TRBV6-5
clone size: -
CDR3 protein: CASSYGGGDGEKLFF
CDR3 DNA: TGTGCCAGCAGTTACGGGGGGGGCGATGGTGAAAAACTGTTTTTT

D gene: TRBD2
CDR3 length: 15
J gene: TRBJ2-1
V gene: TRBV7-9
clone size: -
CDR3 protein: CASSTRLADNNEQFF
CDR3 DNA: TGTGCCAGCAGCACTCGACTAGCCGACAACAATGAGCAGTTCTTC

D gene: -
CDR3 length: 15
J gene: TRBJ2-1
V gene: TRBV5-4
clone size: -
CDR3 protein: CASSLDGSSYNEQFF
CDR3 DNA: TGTGCCAGCAGCTTAGACGGGAGCTCCTACAATGAGCAGTTCTTC

D gene: -
CDR3 length: 14
J gene: TRBJ2-2
V gene: TRBV6-4
clone size: -
CDR3 protein: CASRRDWSSGELFF
CDR3 DNA: TGTGCCAGCAGGAGGGACTGGAGTTCCGGGGAGCTGTTTTTT

D gene: TRBD1
CDR3 length: 14
J gene: TRBJ1-6
V gene: TRBV5-8
clone size: -
CDR3 protein: CASSAGQADSPLHF
CDR3 DNA: TGTGCCAGCAGCGCCGGACAGGCAGATTCACCCCTCCACTTT

D gene: -
CDR3 length: 15
J gene: TRBJ2-2
V gene: TRBV11-2
clone size: -
CDR3 protein: CASSLTPGSTGELFF
CDR3 DNA: TGTGCCAGCAGCCTGACCCCGGGGTCCACCGGGGAGCTGTTTTTT

D gene: -
CDR3 length: 17
J gene: TRBJ2-3
V gene: TRBV4-1
clone size: -
CDR3 protein: CASSQDGLASSTDTQYF
CDR3 DNA: TGCGCCAGCAGCCAAGATGGCCTAGCGTCGTCCACAGATACGCAGTATTTT

D gene: -
CDR3 length: 17
J gene: TRBJ1-3
V gene: TRBV7-6
clone size: -
CDR3 protein: CASSSYELGLSGNTIYF
CDR3 DNA: TGTGCCAGCAGCTCCTACGAATTGGGGCTCTCTGGAAACACCATATATTTT

D gene: -
CDR3 length: 16
J gene: TRBJ2-1
V gene: TRBV27
clone size: -
CDR3 protein: CASTPSEVISYNEQFF
CDR3 DNA: TGTGCCAGCACTCCCTCAGAAGTCATATCCTACAATGAGCAGTTCTTC

D gene: TRBD2
CDR3 length: 16
J gene: TRBJ2-3
V gene: TRBV7-2
clone size: -
CDR3 protein: CASSLQAGGGTDTQYF
CDR3 DNA: TGTGCCAGCAGCTTACAAGCGGGGGGGGGCACAGATACGCAGTATTTT